These 28 T cell receptor beta chains were all obtained from the same sample, sequenced in a study of blood T cell repertoires in COVID-19. The protocol was immunoSEQ multiplex PCR, while the TCRdb copy is restricted to in-frame clones and leaves out a portion. This table holds hundreds of thousands of clones, around 85% found once. Input material: PBMCs or T cells enriched from blood (not recorded which). The receptor source for this set is a woman in her twenties or thirties who had been exposed to COVID-19.

The count of this clone is one. Other nucleotide sequences from this sample produce the same CDR3. The gene calls are TRBV27 and TRBJ1-1; possible D gene TRBD1, 5 bases. Trimming took 9 bases from V and 4 from J, leaving 9 bases between them. The CDR3 totals 11 residues. Germline V gene sequence: CDR1 MNHEY, CDR2 SMNVEV (reference sequence). The CDR3 sequence: CASRGGTEAFF. The CDR3 coding sequence is TGTGCCAGTCGGGGGGGCACTGAAGCTTTCTTT.

The gene calls are TRBV10-3 and TRBJ2-7, with TRBD2 as a possible D gene (7 bases). Germline CDR1 and CDR2: ENHRY and SYGVKD. CDR3 length: 14 amino acids. Trimming shortened V by 0 bases and J by 7 bases, and 13 bases separated the two germline ends. CDR3 bases: TGTGCCATCAGTGAGTCGACGGGGGGCTGGGAGCAGTACTTC. The encoded protein is CAISESTGGWEQYF.

DNA of the CDR3: TGCGCCAGCAGCCCTGGGACTAGCGCTACCTACGAGCAGTACTTC. Protein sequence: CASSPGTSATYEQYF. V usage is TRBV4-3 and J usage is TRBJ2-7; the match to TRBD2 covers 10 bases. The CDR3 has 15 amino acids. V shed 4 bases, J shed 2 bases, and the junction held 5 bases outside the gene matches. Per the germline V gene, CDR1 is LGHNA and CDR2 is YSLEER.

Comment on this clone: Other DNA sequences of this sample code for an identical CDR3. The V call is TRBV28, the J call TRBJ1-5, with 9 positions matching TRBD1. After removal of 6 bases from V and 4 bases from J, the junction contained 4 bases not matched to a gene. CDR1 is MDHEN, CDR2 SYDVKM, per germline. The CDR3 has 14 amino acids. For the CDR3, the DNA is TGTGCCAGCAGAAAGACAGGGGGAAATCAGCCCCAGCATTTT. It specifies CASRKTGGNQPQHF.

The chain employs TRBV11-2 and TRBJ1-2, with 7 bases that match TRBD1. CDR1 SGHAT and CDR2 FQNNGV come from the germline V gene. The CDR3 spans 14 residues. V lost 6 bases to trimming and J lost 2 bases; unmatched junction nucleotides: 6. For the CDR3, the DNA is TGTGCCAGCAGACAGACAGGGATGAACTATGGCTACACCTTC. Residues: CASRQTGMNYGYTF.

The chain combines TRBV11-2 with TRBJ1-1; TRBD1 matches at 7 bases. Germline V gene sequence: CDR1 SGHAT, CDR2 FQNNGV. There are 20 residues in the CDR3. The V gene end was trimmed by 0 bases and the J gene end by 1 base; junction bases not matched to a gene: 17. The CDR3 sequence: CASSLERWNTGVIQNTEAFF. The CDR3 DNA reads TGTGCCAGCAGCTTAGAAAGGTGGAACACAGGGGTTATCCAGAACACTGAAGCTTTCTTT.

V gene TRBV13 combines with J gene TRBJ2-7; D gene uncertain. This CDR3 is 12 amino acids long. Trimming shortened V by 5 bases and J by 3 bases, and 8 bases separated the two germline ends. Germline V gene data show CDR1 as PRHDT and CDR2 as FYEKMQ (reference sequence). Written as DNA, the CDR3 is TGTGCCAGCAGCGCCTGGAGCTACGAGCAGTACTTC. Translation gives CASSAWSYEQYF. Together with reference TRBV13 and TRBJ2-7, the CDR3 gives the full variable domain: AAGVIQSPRHLIKEKRETATLKCYPIPRHDTVYWYQQGPGQDPQFLISFYEKMQSDKGSIPDRFSAQQFSDYHSELNMSSLELGDSALYFCASSAWSYEQYFGPGTRLTVT.

This chain connects TRBV28 to TRBJ2-3; 7 bases align to TRBD1. The CDR3 has 13 residues. V trimming: 8 bases; J trimming: 6 bases; junction bases outside the gene matches: 8. Germline V gene data show CDR1 as MDHEN and CDR2 as SYDVKM. The chain's CDR3 is CASGTAQSDTQYF. CDR3 nucleotides: TGTGCCAGCGGGACAGCACAGTCCGATACGCAGTATTTT. The variable domain in full, completed from reference TRBV28 and TRBJ2-3, reads DVKVTQSSRYLVKRTGEKVFLECVQDMDHENMFWYRQDPGLGLRLIYFSYDVKMKEKGDIPEGYSVSREKKERFSLILESASTNQTSMYLCASGTAQSDTQYFGPGTRLTVL.

This clone has a count of ten or more. The CDR3 coding sequence is TGTGCCAGCAGCGCACAGGGGTCGAGGAACACTGAAGCTTTCTTT. The encoded protein is CASSAQGSRNTEAFF. The V and J genes are TRBV14 and TRBJ1-1, with 7 bases matching TRBD1. The CDR3 is made up of 15 amino acids. V shed 5 bases, J shed 1 base, and the junction held 7 bases outside the gene matches. Germline-derived CDR1 and CDR2 are SGHDN and FVKESK.

This clone was found once. The chain carries TRBV29-1 and TRBJ2-7, with 7 bases fitting TRBD2. There are 12 residues in the CDR3. Trimming took 3 bases from V and 5 from J; bases not matched to a gene: 4. Germline lookup yields CDR1 SQVTM and CDR2 ANQGSEA. Written as DNA, the CDR3 is TGCAGCGTTGACGGGGAGGGACACGAGCAGTACTTC. Protein product: CSVDGEGHEQYF.

This clone was detected a few times. The chain carries TRBV7-2 and TRBJ1-2; TRBD1 matches at 7 bases. The CDR3 runs to 14 residues. Looked up from germline, CDR1 is SGHTA and CDR2 is FQGNSA. With V trimmed by 6 bases and J by 2 bases, 6 bases remained unmatched. The CDR3 protein is CASSLQGLNYGYTF. In DNA form, the CDR3 reads TGTGCCAGCAGTTTACAGGGGTTGAACTATGGCTACACCTTC.

The rearrangement links TRBV30 to TRBJ1-2; no firm D call. This CDR3 region has 11 residues. Germline CDR1 reads GTSNPN; CDR2 reads SVGIG (reference sequence). The ends were cut back, 0 bases at V and 6 bases at J, with 5 bases in the middle. Written as DNA, the CDR3 is TGTGCCTGGAGTGTATTCGATGGCTACACCTTC. This codes for CAWSVFDGYTF.

The chain is built from TRBV2 and TRBJ1-3; D gene uncertain. V gave up 3 bases and J gave up 10 bases, with 10 bases separating them. The CDR3 spans 12 residues. Looked up from germline, CDR1 is SNHLY and CDR2 is FYNNEI. CDR3 region: CASSDTSGTIYF. The CDR3 nucleotides read TGTGCCAGCAGTGATACGTCAGGTACCATATATTTT.

The chain has TRBV11-2 and TRBJ2-5; possibly TRBD2 for D (5 bases). Trimming cost V 0 bases and J 2 bases, with 10 bases left between them. The CDR3 contains 15 residues. Germline values: CDR1 SGHAT, CDR2 FQNNGV. The CDR3 protein is CASSLDRGDQETQYF. The CDR3 DNA is TGTGCCAGCAGCTTAGATCGGGGAGATCAAGAGACCCAGTACTTC. The complete variable domain, with remaining parts taken from reference TRBV11-2 and TRBJ2-5, reads EAGVAQSPRYKIIEKRQSVAFWCNPISGHATLYWYQQILGQGPKLLIQFQNNGVVDDSQLPKDRFSAERLKGVDSTLKIQPAKLEDSAVYLCASSLDRGDQETQYFGPGTRLLVL.

This clone was recorded only once. The chain couples TRBV5-1 to TRBJ2-3; 11 nucleotides match TRBD1. With V trimmed by 4 bases and J by 5 bases, 9 bases remained unmatched. Per germline, CDR1 SGHRS and CDR2 YFSETQ. The CDR3 totals 16 residues. The CDR3 spells CASSARTGGLGDTQYF. DNA for the CDR3: TGCGCCAGCAGCGCCAGGACAGGGGGCCTTGGAGATACGCAGTATTTT.

The chain uses TRBV5-1 and TRBJ1-2; D gene unclear. This CDR3 is built from 13 residues. Germline V CDR1 and CDR2: SGHRS, YFSETQ. The V gene lost 0 bases and the J gene lost 4 bases, with 7 bases spanning the gap. CDR3 loop: CASSLDAGYGYTF. The CDR3 DNA reads TGCGCCAGCAGCTTGGACGCGGGCTATGGCTACACCTTC.

V and J are TRBV6-5 and TRBJ1-5; 9 bases fit TRBD1. Germline-derived CDR1 and CDR2 are MNHEY and SVGAGI. CDR3 length equals 15 residues. V dropped 6 bases and J dropped 1; count of bases not matched to a gene: 4. Written as DNA, the CDR3 is TGTGCCAGCAGGCTTGGACAGGGGAGCAATCAGCCCCAGCATTTT. Its protein product is CASRLGQGSNQPQHF.

The J gene is TRBJ1-1, the V gene TRBV7-8; tentative D call: TRBD1 (5 bases). The CDR3 is 12 residues long. With 5 bases removed from V and 10 bases from J, the gap between germline ends came to 14 bases. CDR1 and CDR2 from the germline V gene are SGHVS and FQNEAQ. The CDR3 reads CASSLSTETAFF. As DNA, the CDR3 is TGTGCCAGCAGCCTTTCGACAGAAACAGCTTTCTTT.

The chain recombines TRBV5-1 with TRBJ2-5; the match to TRBD1 covers 8 bases. The CDR3 runs 14 residues. J gave up 5 bases and V 4 bases, and 7 bases lay outside the gene matches. Germline V CDR1 and CDR2: SGHRS, YFSETQ. The CDR3 DNA reads as TGCGCCAGCAGCACAGGACAGGGCGGGGAGACCCAGTACTTC. This gives the protein CASSTGQGGETQYF.

The chain joins TRBV7-9 to TRBJ2-7; TRBD2 is a possible D gene (6 bases). CDR1 and CDR2 from the germline V gene are SEHNR and FQNEAQ (reference sequence). The CDR3 length is 17 residues. Trimming cost V 2 bases and J 3 bases, with 20 bases left between them. The CDR3: CASSLLSWGEPLYEQYF. The CDR3 DNA follows: TGTGCCAGCAGCTTACTTTCATGGGGGGAACCACTCTACGAGCAGTACTTC.

V and J are TRBV6-5 and TRBJ1-4, with TRBD1 as a possible D gene (6 bases). The CDR3 spans 14 residues. Between the trimmed V and J ends, which lost 6 bases and 7 bases, there was a span of 15 bases. Germline CDR1 and CDR2: MNHEY and SVGAGI. The CDR3, as DNA: TGTGCCAGCAGGAACAGGGAGGGAAGTGAAAAACTGTTTTTT. It encodes CASRNREGSEKLFF.

The chain recombines TRBV12-3 or TRBV12-4 with TRBJ2-4; the D is unclear. The CDR3 is 11 residues long. V dropped 9 bases and J dropped 8 bases, with 11 bases sitting between them. CDR3 coding DNA: TGTGCCAGAAATCTCTCCCACATTCAGTACTTC. Amino acids: CARNLSHIQYF.

The chain carries TRBV24-1 and TRBJ2-3; 8 bases map to TRBD1. The germline gives CDR1 KGHDR, CDR2 SFDVKD. Unmatched junction bases numbered 10, after V lost 3 bases and J lost 3 bases. The CDR3 runs 17 residues. CDR3 amino acids: CATSDMTGVPGTDTQYF. DNA for the CDR3: TGTGCCACCAGTGATATGACAGGGGTACCAGGTACAGATACGCAGTATTTT.

With regard to this clone: A junction boundary mismatches the germline segment, possibly from a read error. The rearrangement joins TRBV9 to TRBJ2-5; perhaps TRBD1 as D (6 bases). Per germline, CDR1 SGDLS and CDR2 YYNGEE. The CDR3 spans 14 residues. CDR3 amino acids: CASTVGGVQETQYF. DNA for the CDR3: TGTGCCAGCACCGTAGGGGGAGTACAAGAGACCCAGTACTTC.

This chain connects TRBV5-1 to TRBJ1-5; possibly TRBD1 for D (5 bases). Germline CDR1 is SGHRS and CDR2 is YFSETQ. Trimming stripped 4 bases from V and 2 bases from J, with 16 bases between. CDR3 length: 16 residues. The CDR3 DNA reads as TGCGCCAGCAGCCCGGTCGCAGGGAACGGCAATCAGCCCCAGCATTTT. This gives the protein CASSPVAGNGNQPQHF.

A remark on this clone: The junction departs from the called germline gene at one end, perhaps through a read error. The gene calls are TRBV12-3 or TRBV12-4 and TRBJ2-7; D may be TRBD1 (6 bases). CDR3 length: 12 residues. The CDR3 protein is CASSLGRGSSDF. CDR3 coding DNA: TGTGCCAGCAGTCTAGGAAGGGGGTCCTCGGACTTC.

This clone was picked up one time. The chain has TRBV6-5 and TRBJ2-1; 7 bases match TRBD2. The CDR3 consists of 15 residues. Losses at the gene ends were 5 bases for V and 1 base for J; bases not matched to a gene: 5. CDR1 is MNHEY and CDR2 is SVGAGI in the germline V gene. CDR3 DNA sequence: TGTGCCAGCAGTCGAGCGGGACCTTCCTACAATGAGCAGTTCTTC. Its translation: CASSRAGPSYNEQFF.

This chain connects TRBV28 to TRBJ2-7; 9 positions match TRBD1. Unmatched junction bases numbered 4, after V lost 3 bases and J lost 4 bases. This CDR3 is built from 14 residues. CDR1 MDHEN and CDR2 SYDVKM come from the germline V gene. This CDR3 is CASSLDGTGYEQYF. For the CDR3, the DNA is TGTGCCAGCAGTTTGGACGGGACAGGGTACGAGCAGTACTTC. The whole variable domain, filled in from reference TRBV28 and TRBJ2-7, reads DVKVTQSSRYLVKRTGEKVFLECVQDMDHENMFWYRQDPGLGLRLIYFSYDVKMKEKGDIPEGYSVSREKKERFSLILESASTNQTSMYLCASSLDGTGYEQYFGPGTRLTVT.